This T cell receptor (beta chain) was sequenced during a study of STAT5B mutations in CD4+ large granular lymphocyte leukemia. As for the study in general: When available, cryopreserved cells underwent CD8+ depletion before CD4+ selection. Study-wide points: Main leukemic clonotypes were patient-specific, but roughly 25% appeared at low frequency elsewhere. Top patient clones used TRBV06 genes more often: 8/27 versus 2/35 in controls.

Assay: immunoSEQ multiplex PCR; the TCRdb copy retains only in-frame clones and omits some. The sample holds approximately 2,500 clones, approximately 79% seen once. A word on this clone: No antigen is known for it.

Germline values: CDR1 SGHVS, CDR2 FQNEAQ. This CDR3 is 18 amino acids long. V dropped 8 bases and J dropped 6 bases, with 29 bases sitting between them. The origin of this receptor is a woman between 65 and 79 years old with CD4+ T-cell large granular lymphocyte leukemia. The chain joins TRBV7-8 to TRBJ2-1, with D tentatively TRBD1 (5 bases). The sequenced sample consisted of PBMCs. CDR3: CASHGAPQMRRGSNEQFF. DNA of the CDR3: TGTGCCAGCCATGGGGCCCCTCAAATGAGGCGCGGTTCCAATGAGCAGTTCTTC.